A selection of T cell receptor beta chains follows, all from one sample in a study of identical twins. TCRdb recomputed calls from the 5' RACE reads with MiXCR, one row per CDR3 protein. The table has 600,000 to 700,000 distinct CDR3 sequences, 21% seen once; the top ten hold about 4.3%. A further study also used this sample, focusing on T cells expressing NK-cell markers.

Sequences were obtained from PBMCs. These receptors originate from a woman between 18 and 29 years old in good health. Both conserved end residues are part of each CDR3. D genes are given only for firm matches. Expanded clones are given a class, and other clones once, few, many or no size at all.

j_call v_call clone_size d_call cdr3_aa cdr3_nt
TRBJ2-3 TRBV29-1 . . CSVEANLVDTQYF TGCAGCGTTGAGGCGAACCTGGTGGATACGCAGTATTTT
TRBJ2-1 TRBV20-1 few . CSARAPRGNSYNEQFF TGCAGTGCTCGAGCTCCTCGCGGAAACTCCTACAATGAGCAGTTCTTC
TRBJ2-3 TRBV7-6 many . CASSLVGGIITDTQYF TGTGCCAGCAGCTTAGTAGGCGGTATTATTACAGATACGCAGTATTTT
TRBJ2-5 TRBV12-3/TRBV12-4 few . CASGPRLVETQYF TGTGCCAGCGGACCCCGGTTGGTAGAGACCCAGTACTTC
TRBJ2-7 TRBV5-6 . . CASSHVGGSEQYF TGTGCCAGCAGTCACGTCGGTGGGTCCGAGCAGTACTTC
TRBJ2-7 TRBV5-1 . TRBD2 CASSGAGGTYEQYF TGCGCCAGCAGCGGAGCGGGGGGGACTTACGAGCAGTACTTC
TRBJ1-5 TRBV7-8 . TRBD1 CASSLVFSPTGGNQPQHF TGTGCCAGCAGCTTAGTCTTCTCCCCGACAGGGGGAAATCAGCCCCAGCATTTT
TRBJ2-2 TRBV24-1 few TRBD2 CATSAAGTSGGELFF TGTGCCACCAGTGCCGCCGGGACTAGCGGCGGGGAGCTGTTTTTT
TRBJ2-1 TRBV29-1 . TRBD2 CSVDGLAGGAQFF TGCAGCGTTGATGGACTAGCGGGAGGGGCGCAGTTCTTC
TRBJ2-1 TRBV10-3 few . CATGGTENNEQFF TGTGCCACCGGCGGGACAGAAAACAATGAGCAGTTCTTC
TRBJ2-2 TRBV20-1 . TRBD2 CSAIVAGNTGELFF TGCAGTGCTATCGTAGCGGGGAACACCGGGGAGCTGTTTTTT
TRBJ1-5 TRBV7-9 . . CASSLEGPQHF TGTGCCAGCAGCTTGGAAGGCCCCCAGCATTTT
TRBJ2-7 TRBV7-9 . . CASSLDLITYEQYF TGTGCCAGCAGCTTAGACCTGATTACCTACGAGCAGTACTTC
TRBJ2-6 TRBV12-3/TRBV12-4 . TRBD1 CASSYRGLGANVLTF TGTGCCAGCAGTTACAGGGGGCTTGGGGCCAACGTCCTGACTTTC
TRBJ2-5 TRBV20-1 few TRBD2 CSAREVAGPRQETQYF TGCAGTGCTAGAGAGGTAGCGGGACCCAGGCAAGAGACCCAGTACTTC
TRBJ2-7 TRBV9 . . CASSVVDSSYEQYF TGTGCCAGCAGCGTAGTGGACAGCAGCTACGAGCAGTACTTC
TRBJ2-7 TRBV7-2 . TRBD2 CASSLGPVGSGRVMGYEQYF TGTGCCAGCAGCTTAGGGCCTGTGGGTAGCGGGAGGGTAATGGGATACGAGCAGTACTTC
TRBJ2-5 TRBV27 few . CASSLIASRNAQYF TGTGCCAGCAGTTTAATCGCTAGCCGGAACGCCCAGTACTTC
TRBJ2-5 TRBV20-1 few . CSAPPPLGQETQYF TGCAGTGCTCCTCCCCCATTGGGACAAGAGACCCAGTACTTC
TRBJ1-1 TRBV29-1 few TRBD1 CSVEGDRDEAFF TGCAGCGTTGAGGGGGACAGGGATGAAGCTTTCTTT
TRBJ2-1 TRBV29-1 many . CSALEAELNNEQFF TGCAGCGCCCTGGAGGCAGAGTTGAACAATGAGCAGTTCTTC
TRBJ2-2 TRBV10-3 few . CAINRESTGELFF TGTGCCATCAACAGAGAAAGCACCGGGGAGCTGTTTTTT
TRBJ2-7 TRBV12-3/TRBV12-4 few TRBD1 CASSLGRTGVEQYF TGTGCCAGCAGCTTAGGGCGGACAGGGGTCGAGCAGTACTTC
TRBJ1-1 TRBV20-1 . . CSAPLPTPPFEAFF TGCAGTGCCCCCCTCCCTACCCCCCCCTTTGAAGCTTTCTTT
TRBJ2-7 TRBV5-6 . TRBD2 CASSLTSGGAFYEQYF TGTGCCAGCAGCTTGACTAGCGGGGGCGCTTTCTACGAGCAGTACTTC
TRBJ2-7 TRBV6-1 few TRBD1 CASSDFGTGSWEQYF TGTGCCAGCAGTGATTTCGGGACAGGGTCTTGGGAGCAGTACTTC
TRBJ2-1 TRBV20-1 . . CSAWADHKDEQFF TGCAGTGCCTGGGCGGACCACAAAGATGAGCAGTTCTTC
TRBJ2-3 TRBV9 many . CASSVGLRTDTQYF TGTGCCAGCAGCGTAGGATTGCGCACAGATACGCAGTATTTT
TRBJ2-2 TRBV5-1 many TRBD1 CASRSGQGSPGELFF TGCGCCAGCAGATCCGGACAGGGAAGCCCCGGGGAGCTGTTTTTT
TRBJ2-1 TRBV30 few . CAWSYEVYEQFF TGTGCCTGGAGTTATGAAGTGTATGAGCAGTTCTTC
TRBJ2-5 TRBV12-3/TRBV12-4 once . CASSFEGNPETQYF TGTGCCAGCAGTTTTGAGGGGAACCCAGAGACCCAGTACTTC
TRBJ2-2 TRBV3-1 . . CASSPRASTAGELFF TGTGCCAGCAGCCCCCGGGCTAGCACGGCCGGGGAGCTGTTTTTT
TRBJ1-1 TRBV12-3/TRBV12-4 few . CASTPGVRTEAFF TGTGCCAGCACCCCGGGTGTCAGGACTGAAGCTTTCTTT
TRBJ1-1 TRBV23-1 few . CASSQSSGSRDTSNTEAFF TGCGCCAGCAGTCAATCTTCCGGGAGCCGGGATACCTCGAACACTGAAGCTTTCTTT
TRBJ1-5 TRBV27 few . CASSWTAQDQPQHF TGTGCCAGCAGTTGGACAGCCCAGGATCAGCCCCAGCATTTT
TRBJ2-1 TRBV10-3 few TRBD1 CAISWDGTAYNEQFF TGTGCCATCAGTTGGGACGGGACAGCATACAATGAGCAGTTCTTC
TRBJ2-1 TRBV5-5 . TRBD2 CASSVGTSGGDEQFF TGTGCCAGCAGCGTCGGGACTAGCGGGGGGGATGAGCAGTTCTTC
TRBJ2-4 TRBV12-3/TRBV12-4 many . CASSLGSKNIQYF TGCGCCAGCAGCTTAGGAAGCAAAAACATTCAGTACTTC
TRBJ2-7 TRBV20-1 few . CSARPINEQYF TGCAGTGCTAGGCCTATCAACGAGCAGTACTTC
TRBJ2-7 TRBV10-3 few . CAISVTGSDEQYF TGTGCCATCAGTGTGACGGGTTCCGACGAGCAGTACTTC
TRBJ2-5 TRBV5-5 few TRBD1 CASSFPGTGETQYF TGTGCCAGCAGCTTCCCCGGGACAGGGGAGACCCAGTACTTC
TRBJ1-4 TRBV20-1 . . CSARTVLPTNEKLFF TGCAGTGCTAGGACAGTCCTACCAACTAATGAAAAACTGTTTTTT
TRBJ2-7 TRBV7-9 . . CASSASTVWEQYF TGTGCCAGCAGCGCCTCGACAGTCTGGGAGCAGTACTTC
TRBJ2-7 TRBV12-3/TRBV12-4 few . CASSQGFIDYEQYF TGTGCCAGCAGCCAGGGTTTTATCGACTACGAGCAGTACTTC
TRBJ2-7 TRBV12-3/TRBV12-4 few . CASRLRDNFYEQYF TGTGCCAGCAGACTCCGGGACAACTTCTACGAGCAGTACTTC
TRBJ2-1 TRBV29-1 few TRBD2 CSVRTSGNNEQFF TGCAGCGTCCGGACTAGCGGAAACAATGAGCAGTTCTTC
TRBJ2-7 TRBV12-3/TRBV12-4 many . CASSQTDAEQYF TGTGCCAGCAGCCAAACGGACGCCGAGCAGTACTTC
TRBJ2-1 TRBV18 once . CASSSNQNEQFF TGTGCCAGCTCTTCAAATCAGAACGAGCAGTTCTTC
TRBJ2-7 TRBV20-1 . . CSARDKANSSYEQYF TGCAGTGCTAGAGATAAAGCGAATAGCTCCTACGAGCAGTACTTC
TRBJ2-5 TRBV10-3 . . CAISGQASQETQYF TGTGCCATCAGTGGCCAGGCCAGTCAAGAGACCCAGTACTTC
TRBJ2-3 TRBV7-9 few . CASSSLTVEGADTQYF TGTGCCAGCAGCTCCCTGACAGTCGAGGGCGCAGATACGCAGTATTTT
TRBJ1-5 TRBV3-1 . . CASSHGARGPQHF TGTGCCAGCAGCCACGGCGCCCGGGGGCCCCAGCATTTT
TRBJ1-1 TRBV30 . TRBD1 CAWSVKGAGTEAFF TGTGCCTGGAGTGTAAAGGGGGCCGGGACTGAAGCTTTCTTT
TRBJ2-1 TRBV7-3 . TRBD2 CASSLNELAGSNEQFF TGTGCCAGCAGCTTAAACGAACTAGCGGGATCCAATGAGCAGTTCTTC